This TCR beta chain comes out of a study of blood T cell repertoires in COVID-19. Study information: COVID-19 samples, acute and convalescent, were from the United States, Italy and Spain.

A few counts support this clone. The method was immunoSEQ multiplex PCR; TCRdb's version includes in-frame clones alone and lacks a portion of them. The table includes fewer than 300,000 clones, roughly nine tenths detected once. The material sequenced was peripheral blood. This receptor was identified in a woman in her 30s with COVID-19, enrolled during active disease.

For the CDR3, the DNA is TGTGCCAGCAGCTACGGAGGGGGCGCCGGTGAAAAACTGTTTTTT. Translation gives CASSYGGGAGEKLFF. The chain uses TRBV11-2 and TRBJ1-4, with TRBD1 matching over 7 bases. The junction had 9 bases not matched to a gene; V was cut back by 4 bases and J by 7 bases. Germline values: CDR1 SGHAT, CDR2 FQNNGV. The CDR3 sequence is 15 residues long.